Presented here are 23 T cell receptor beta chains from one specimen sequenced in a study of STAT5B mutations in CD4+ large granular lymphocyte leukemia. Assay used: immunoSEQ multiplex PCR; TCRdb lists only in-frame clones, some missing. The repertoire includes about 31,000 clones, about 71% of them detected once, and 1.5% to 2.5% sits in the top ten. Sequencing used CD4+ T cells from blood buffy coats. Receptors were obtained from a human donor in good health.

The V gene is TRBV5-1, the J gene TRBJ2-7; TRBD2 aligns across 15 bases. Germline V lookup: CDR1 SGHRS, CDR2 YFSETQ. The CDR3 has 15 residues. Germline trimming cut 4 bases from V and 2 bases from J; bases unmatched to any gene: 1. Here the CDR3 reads CASSGLAGGPYEQYF. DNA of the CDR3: TGCGCCAGCAGCGGACTAGCGGGGGGGCCCTACGAGCAGTACTTC.

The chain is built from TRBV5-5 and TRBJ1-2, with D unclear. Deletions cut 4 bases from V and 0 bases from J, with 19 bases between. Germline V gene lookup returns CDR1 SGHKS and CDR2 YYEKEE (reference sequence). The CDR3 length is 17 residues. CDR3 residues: CASSPGVAKPSNYGYTF. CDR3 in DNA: TGTGCCAGCAGCCCTGGGGTGGCCAAACCCTCTAACTATGGCTACACCTTC.

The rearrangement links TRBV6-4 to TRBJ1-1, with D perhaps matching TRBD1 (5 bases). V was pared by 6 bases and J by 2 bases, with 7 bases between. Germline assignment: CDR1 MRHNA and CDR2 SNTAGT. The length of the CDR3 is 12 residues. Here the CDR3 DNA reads TGTGCCAGCAGGGGGGTCAACACTGAAGCTTTCTTT. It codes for CASRGVNTEAFF.

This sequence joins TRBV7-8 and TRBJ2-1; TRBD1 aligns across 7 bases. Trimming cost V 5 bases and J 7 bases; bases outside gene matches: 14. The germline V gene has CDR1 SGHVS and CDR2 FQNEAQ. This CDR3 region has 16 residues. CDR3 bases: TGTGCCAGCAGCCCAGAGACAGGGACGTTTACAAATGAGCAGTTCTTC. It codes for CASSPETGTFTNEQFF.

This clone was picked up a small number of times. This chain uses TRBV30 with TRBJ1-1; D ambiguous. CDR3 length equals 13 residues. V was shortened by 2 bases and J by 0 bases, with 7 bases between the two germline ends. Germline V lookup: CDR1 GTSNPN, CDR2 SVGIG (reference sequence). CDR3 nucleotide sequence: TGTGCCTGGAGTTTGTACATGAACACTGAAGCTTTCTTT. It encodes CAWSLYMNTEAFF.

The CDR3 nucleotides are TGTGCCAGCAGCTCCCAAGTTGCATCGGGGGAAAAACTGTTTTTT. Protein product: CASSSQVASGEKLFF. V is TRBV7-2 and J is TRBJ1-4, with D hard to call. The CDR3 consists of 15 residues. V was shortened by 4 bases and J by 8 bases, with 17 bases between the two germline ends. The germline V gene encodes CDR1 SGHTA and CDR2 FQGNSA.

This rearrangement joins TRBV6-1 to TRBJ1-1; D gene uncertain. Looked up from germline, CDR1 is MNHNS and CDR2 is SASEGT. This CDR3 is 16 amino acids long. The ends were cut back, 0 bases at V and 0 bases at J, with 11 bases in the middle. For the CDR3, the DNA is TGTGCCAGCAGTGAAGCAGCTCCTGGGATGAACACTGAAGCTTTCTTT. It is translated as CASSEAAPGMNTEAFF.

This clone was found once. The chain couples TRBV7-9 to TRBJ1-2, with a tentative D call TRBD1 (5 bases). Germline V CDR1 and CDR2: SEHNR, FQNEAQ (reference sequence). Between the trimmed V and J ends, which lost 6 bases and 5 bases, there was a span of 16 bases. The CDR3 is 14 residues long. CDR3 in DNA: TGTGCCAGCAGTTTGATGTCGGGGGTATATGGCTACACCTTC. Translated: CASSLMSGVYGYTF.

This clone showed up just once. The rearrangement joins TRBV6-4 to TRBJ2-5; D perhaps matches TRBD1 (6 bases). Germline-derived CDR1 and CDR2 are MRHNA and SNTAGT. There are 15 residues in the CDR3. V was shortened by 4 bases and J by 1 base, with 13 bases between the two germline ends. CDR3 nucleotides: TGTGCCAGCAGTGTAACCAGGGGTCCCCAAGAGACCCAGTACTTC. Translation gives CASSVTRGPQETQYF.

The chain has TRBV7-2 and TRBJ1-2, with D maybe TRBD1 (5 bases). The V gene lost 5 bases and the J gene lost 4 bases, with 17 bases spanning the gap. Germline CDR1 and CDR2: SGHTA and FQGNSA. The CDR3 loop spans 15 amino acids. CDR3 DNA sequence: TGTGCCAGCAGCCGAAATCCGGGGGTTGGCTATGGCTACACCTTC. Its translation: CASSRNPGVGYGYTF.

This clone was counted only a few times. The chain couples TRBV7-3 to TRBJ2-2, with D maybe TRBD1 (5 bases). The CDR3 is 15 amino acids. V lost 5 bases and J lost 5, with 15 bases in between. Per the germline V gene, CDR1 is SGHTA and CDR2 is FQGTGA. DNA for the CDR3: TGTGCCAGCAGCCCTGGCACCCAGGGAACCGGGGAGCTGTTTTTT. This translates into CASSPGTQGTGELFF.

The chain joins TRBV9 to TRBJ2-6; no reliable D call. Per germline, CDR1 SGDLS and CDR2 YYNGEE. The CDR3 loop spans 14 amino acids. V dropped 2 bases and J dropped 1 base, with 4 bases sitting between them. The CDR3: CASSVGSGANVLTF. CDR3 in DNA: TGTGCCAGCAGCGTTGGGTCTGGGGCCAACGTCCTGACTTTC.

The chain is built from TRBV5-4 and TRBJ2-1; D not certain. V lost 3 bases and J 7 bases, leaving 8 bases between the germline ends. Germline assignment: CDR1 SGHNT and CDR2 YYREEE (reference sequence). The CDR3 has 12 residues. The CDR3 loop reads CASSSRINEQFF. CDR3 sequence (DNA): TGTGCCAGCAGCTCTAGAATTAATGAGCAGTTCTTC.

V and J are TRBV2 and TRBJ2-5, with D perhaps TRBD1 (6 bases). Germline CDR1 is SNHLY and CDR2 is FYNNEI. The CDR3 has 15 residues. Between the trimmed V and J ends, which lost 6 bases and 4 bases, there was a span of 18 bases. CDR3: CASRKQGSVRETQYF. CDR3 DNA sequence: TGTGCCAGCAGGAAACAGGGATCCGTCCGAGAGACCCAGTACTTC.

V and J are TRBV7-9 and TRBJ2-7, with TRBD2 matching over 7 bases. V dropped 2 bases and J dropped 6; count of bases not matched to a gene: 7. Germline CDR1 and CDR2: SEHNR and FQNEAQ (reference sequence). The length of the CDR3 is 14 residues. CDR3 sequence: CASSLNAGEVEQYF. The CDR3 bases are TGTGCCAGCAGCTTAAACGCGGGGGAGGTCGAGCAGTACTTC.

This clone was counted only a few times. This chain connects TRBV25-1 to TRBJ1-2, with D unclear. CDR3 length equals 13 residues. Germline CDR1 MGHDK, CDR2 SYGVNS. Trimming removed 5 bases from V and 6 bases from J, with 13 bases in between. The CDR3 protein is CASSQEGLNGYTF. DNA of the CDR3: TGTGCCAGCAGTCAGGAGGGATTGAATGGCTACACCTTC.

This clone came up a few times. CDR3 DNA: TGTGCCAGCAGTGACTCGCGGGGCTCCTACAATGAGCAGTTCTTC. Amino acid sequence: CASSDSRGSYNEQFF. The J gene is TRBJ2-1, the V gene TRBV2, with D maybe TRBD2 (6 bases). This CDR3 is 15 amino acids long. Trimming took 3 bases from V and 0 from J, leaving 9 bases between them. Germline CDR1 and CDR2: SNHLY and FYNNEI.

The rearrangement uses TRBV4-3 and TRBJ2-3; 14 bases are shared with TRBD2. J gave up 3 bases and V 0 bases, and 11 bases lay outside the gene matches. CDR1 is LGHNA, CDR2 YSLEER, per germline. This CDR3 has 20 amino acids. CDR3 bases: TGCGCCAGCAGCCAAGATGCGACTAGCGGGGGGGCCCTAAGAACAGATACGCAGTATTTT. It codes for CASSQDATSGGALRTDTQYF.

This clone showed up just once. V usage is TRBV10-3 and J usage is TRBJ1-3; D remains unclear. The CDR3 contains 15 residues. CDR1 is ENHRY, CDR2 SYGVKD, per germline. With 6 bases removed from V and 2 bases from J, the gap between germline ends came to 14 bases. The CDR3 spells CAIRNVGPPGNTIYF. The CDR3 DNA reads TGTGCCATCAGAAATGTAGGGCCCCCTGGAAACACCATATATTTT.

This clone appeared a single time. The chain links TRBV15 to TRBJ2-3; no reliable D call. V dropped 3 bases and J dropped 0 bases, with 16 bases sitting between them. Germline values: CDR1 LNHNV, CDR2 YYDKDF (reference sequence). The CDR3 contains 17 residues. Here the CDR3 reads CATSSPGDPKSTDTQYF. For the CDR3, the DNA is TGTGCCACCAGCAGCCCCGGAGACCCGAAAAGCACAGATACGCAGTATTTT. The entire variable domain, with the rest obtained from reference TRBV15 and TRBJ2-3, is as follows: DAMVIQNPRYQVTQFGKPVTLSCSQTLNHNVMYWYQQKSSQAPKLLFHYYDKDFNNEADTPDNFQSRRPNTSFCFLDIRSPGLGDTAMYLCATSSPGDPKSTDTQYFGPGTRLTVL.

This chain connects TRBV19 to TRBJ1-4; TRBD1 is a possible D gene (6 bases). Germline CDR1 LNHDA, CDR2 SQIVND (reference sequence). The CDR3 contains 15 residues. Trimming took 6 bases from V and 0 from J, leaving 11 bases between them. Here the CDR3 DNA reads TGTGCCAGTAGACAACAGGGCGCAACTAATGAAAAACTGTTTTTT. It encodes CASRQQGATNEKLFF. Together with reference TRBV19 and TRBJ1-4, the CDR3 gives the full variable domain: DGGITQSPKYLFRKEGQNVTLSCEQNLNHDAMYWYRQDPGQGLRLIYYSQIVNDFQKGDIAEGYSVSREKKESFPLTVTSAQKNPTAFYLCASRQQGATNEKLFFGSGTQLSVL.

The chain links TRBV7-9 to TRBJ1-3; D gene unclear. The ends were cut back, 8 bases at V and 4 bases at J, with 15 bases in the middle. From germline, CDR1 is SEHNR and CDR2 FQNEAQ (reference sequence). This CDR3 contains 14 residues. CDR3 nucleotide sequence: TGTGCCAGCCACCACCCGACGGGCGGAAACACCATATATTTT. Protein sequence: CASHHPTGGNTIYF.

The CDR3 DNA reads as TGTGCCGTAGAATTCGGAACAGGGGGTGGCTACACCTTC. The encoded protein is CAVEFGTGGGYTF. The J gene is TRBJ1-2, the V gene TRBV10-3; 8 nucleotides match TRBD1. The V and J ends lost 11 bases and 7 bases, in that order; junction bases with no gene match: 12. This CDR3 is built from 13 residues. Germline-derived CDR1 and CDR2 are ENHRY and SYGVKD.